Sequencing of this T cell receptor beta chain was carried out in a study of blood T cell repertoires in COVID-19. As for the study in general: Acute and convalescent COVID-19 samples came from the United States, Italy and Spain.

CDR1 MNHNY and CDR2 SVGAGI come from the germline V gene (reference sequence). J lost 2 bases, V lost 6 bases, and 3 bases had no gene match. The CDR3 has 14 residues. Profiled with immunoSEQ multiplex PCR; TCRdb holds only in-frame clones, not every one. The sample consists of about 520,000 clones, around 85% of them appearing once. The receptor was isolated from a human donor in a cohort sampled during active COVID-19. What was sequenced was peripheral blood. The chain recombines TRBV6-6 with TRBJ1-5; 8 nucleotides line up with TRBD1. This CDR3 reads CASRQGARNQPQHF. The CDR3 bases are TGTGCCAGCAGGCAGGGGGCGCGCAATCAGCCCCAGCATTTT.